The T cell receptor (beta chain) described here comes from a study of early T cells in non-severe SARS-CoV-2 infection. Study-level background: Sequencing was performed on bulk RNA from unsorted whole blood, leaving chains unpaired. Study observations and caveats: Matching against VDJdb likely underestimated virus-specific expansions, favoring anti-spike CD8.

A word on this clonotype: Its antigen is unknown.

In germline, CDR1 is KGHDR, CDR2 SFDVKD. This CDR3 comprises 16 residues. V lost 4 bases and J lost 3; bases outside the gene matches: 6. In the library, individual cDNA molecules carried attached unique molecular identifiers. From the 5' RACE reads, TCRdb called clonotypes with MiXCR, one entry per CDR3 protein. The table has about 28,000 distinct CDR3 sequences, 4.5% to 5.5% seen once. Sample: whole blood. The chain combines TRBV24-1 with TRBJ1-2, with 11 nucleotides matching TRBD1. The receptor was isolated from an adult who was a healthcare worker with PCR-confirmed SARS-CoV-2 infection or an uninfected control (not recorded which). In DNA, the CDR3 is TGTGCCACCAGTGACCCAGGACAGGGGGCGGACTATGGCTACACCTTC. Its protein is CATSDPGQGADYGYTF.